One and the same sample provided the 23 T cell receptor beta chains below, sequenced in a study of shared clonotypes between healthy human individuals. Clones were sequenced by immunoSEQ multiplex PCR, and TCRdb holds only the in-frame ones, with some missing. The data show roughly 400,000 clones, just over 95% seen once. The material sequenced was memory CD8+ T cells sorted from blood. The subset here: CD45RO+ cells pooled with CCR7-negative TemRA cells. Every receptor here comes from a man younger than 40 in good health.

The chain employs TRBV27 and TRBJ2-7; 10 bases align to TRBD1. Trimming took 3 bases from V and 2 from J; bases not matched to a gene: 4. Germline V gene lookup returns CDR1 MNHEY and CDR2 SMNVEV (reference sequence). The CDR3 has 15 residues. The CDR3 reads CASSFRQGAPYEQYF. DNA of the CDR3: TGTGCCAGCAGTTTTCGACAGGGGGCCCCCTACGAGCAGTACTTC.

Worth noting for this clone: The sample has other DNA sequences that encode this CDR3 too. CDR3 sequence reads: CASSLGLAGYNEQFF. CDR3 sequence (DNA): TGTGCCAGCAGCTTGGGACTAGCGGGCTACAATGAGCAGTTCTTC. The V and J genes are TRBV5-6 and TRBJ2-1; 10 bases map to TRBD2. The germline CDR1 and CDR2 sequences are SGHDT and YYEEEE. V shed 0 bases and J 3 bases; nucleotides not matched to a gene: 0. This CDR3 is 15 amino acids long.

V is TRBV14 and J is TRBJ2-2, with a tentative D call TRBD2 (6 bases). The V end was cut by 6 bases, the J end by 1 base, with 15 bases between. CDR3 size: 16 residues. Germline CDR1 SGHDN, CDR2 FVKESK. CDR3 protein: CASSGYRRGNTGELFF. The CDR3 DNA reads as TGTGCCAGCAGTGGTTATCGGCGGGGGAACACCGGGGAGCTGTTTTTT.

This chain joins TRBV7-3 and TRBJ1-2; D unresolved. Trimming removed 3 bases from V and 0 bases from J, with 14 bases in between. The CDR3 has 16 amino acids. Germline V gene lookup returns CDR1 SGHTA and CDR2 FQGTGA. The CDR3 sequence: CASSLGPYGTNYGYTF. CDR3 DNA sequence: TGTGCCAGCAGCTTGGGCCCATACGGGACTAACTATGGCTACACCTTC.

The V gene is TRBV5-1, the J gene TRBJ2-1; 9 bases map to TRBD2. The V gene's germline CDR1 is SGHRS and CDR2 YFSETQ. CDR3 length: 16 amino acids. V trimming: 4 bases; J trimming: 4 bases; junction bases outside the gene matches: 9. The CDR3 sequence is CASSLTGTSPYNEQFF. CDR3 nucleotide sequence: TGCGCCAGCAGCCTCACCGGGACTAGCCCTTACAATGAGCAGTTCTTC.

The V and J genes are TRBV2 and TRBJ1-5; D not resolved. Germline-derived CDR1 and CDR2 are SNHLY and FYNNEI. The CDR3 runs 11 residues. Trimming left V 5 bases short and J 9 bases short, with 8 bases between. DNA for the CDR3: TGTGCCAGCAGTAGAATAGGGCCCCAGCATTTT. Amino acid sequence: CASSRIGPQHF. The entire variable domain, with the rest obtained from reference TRBV2 and TRBJ1-5, is as follows: EPEVTQTPSHQVTQMGQEVILRCVPISNHLYFYWYRQILGQKVEFLVSFYNNEISEKSEIFDDQFSVERPDGSNFTLKIRSTKLEDSAMYFCASSRIGPQHFGDGTRLSIL.

This rearrangement joins TRBV6-5 to TRBJ2-1; the match to TRBD1 covers 7 bases. Germline values: CDR1 MNHEY, CDR2 SVGAGI. J gave up 9 bases and V 6 bases, and 17 bases lay outside the gene matches. CDR3 size: 16 residues. The CDR3 reads CASRYPTGTTLGEQFF. The CDR3 DNA reads as TGTGCCAGCAGATACCCGACAGGGACGACACTTGGTGAGCAGTTCTTC.

The chain joins TRBV25-1 to TRBJ2-3; maybe TRBD1 (5 bases). Per germline, CDR1 MGHDK and CDR2 SYGVNS. V was cut by 3 bases and J by 6 bases, with 19 bases left in between. This CDR3 has 16 amino acids. The CDR3 is CASSDWSAPRGDTQYF. CDR3 in DNA: TGTGCCAGCAGTGATTGGTCGGCCCCAAGGGGTGATACGCAGTATTTT.

The chain recombines TRBV10-3 with TRBJ1-2; D call uncertain. This CDR3 has 14 amino acids. With 3 bases removed from V and 8 bases from J, the gap between germline ends came to 16 bases. Germline lookup yields CDR1 ENHRY and CDR2 SYGVKD. This CDR3 is CAISDPAEANGYTF. The CDR3 coding sequence is TGTGCCATCAGTGACCCTGCGGAGGCCAACGGCTACACCTTC.

The rearrangement uses TRBV2 and TRBJ2-1; no reliable D call. The germline CDR1 and CDR2 sequences are SNHLY and FYNNEI. The CDR3 totals 13 residues. The V end lost 7 bases, the J end lost 3 bases, and 10 bases lay between the germline ends. This CDR3 reads CASTFAVYNEQFF. The DNA for the CDR3 is TGTGCCAGCACCTTCGCAGTCTACAATGAGCAGTTCTTC.

J is TRBJ1-5 and V is TRBV9; no firm D call. Germline assignment: CDR1 SGDLS and CDR2 YYNGEE. The CDR3 runs 15 residues. V was shortened by 0 bases and J by 3 bases, with 10 bases between the two germline ends. This CDR3 reads CASSVGTGINQPQHF. CDR3 nucleotide sequence: TGTGCCAGCAGCGTAGGGACGGGGATCAATCAGCCCCAGCATTTT.

J is TRBJ2-1 and V is TRBV5-1, with D possibly called TRBD1 or TRBD2 (5 bases each). Trimming took 5 bases from V and 10 from J, leaving 22 bases between them. The CDR3 loop spans 15 amino acids. Per the germline V gene, CDR1 is SGHRS and CDR2 is YFSETQ. The CDR3 DNA is TGCGCCAGCAGGAGCCCGGGACGCCCGAGAGGGGAGCAGTTCTTC. Amino acids: CASRSPGRPRGEQFF.

This chain links TRBV18 with TRBJ1-1; D possibly corresponds to TRBD1 (6 bases). Trimming cost V 1 base and J 2 bases, with 17 bases left between them. There are 17 residues in the CDR3. Germline CDR1 KGHSH, CDR2 LQKENI. As DNA, the CDR3 is TGTGCCAGCTCACCACGGCCGTCCAGGGGCCATAACACTGAAGCTTTCTTT. Residues: CASSPRPSRGHNTEAFF. The whole variable domain, remainder taken from reference TRBV18 and TRBJ1-1, is NAGVMQNPRHLVRRRGQEARLRCSPMKGHSHVYWYRQLPEEGLKFMVYLQKENIIDESGMPKERFSAEFPKEGPSILRIQQVVRGDSAAYFCASSPRPSRGHNTEAFFGQGTRLTVV.

The V gene is TRBV29-1, the J gene TRBJ2-1; 8 nucleotides line up with TRBD1. V was pared by 7 bases and J by 2 bases, with 4 bases of the junction left unmatched. Germline CDR1 reads SQVTM; CDR2 reads ANQGSEA. The CDR3 is made up of 13 amino acids. Written as DNA, the CDR3 is TGCAGCGCCCGGGACAGGACCTACAATGAGCAGTTCTTC. It specifies CSARDRTYNEQFF.

This rearrangement joins TRBV5-1 to TRBJ2-1; 8 bases are a match to TRBD2. There are 17 residues in the CDR3. Germline V gene sequence: CDR1 SGHRS, CDR2 YFSETQ. The junction had 10 bases not matched to a gene; V was cut back by 5 bases and J by 0 bases. DNA of the CDR3: TGCGCCAGCAGTAGTTTCCTGAGCGGGAGCTCCTACAATGAGCAGTTCTTC. Residues: CASSSFLSGSSYNEQFF.

This chain connects TRBV2 to TRBJ2-1, with 8 bases that match TRBD2. V shed 4 bases and J 8 bases; nucleotides not matched to a gene: 10. Germline V gene lookup returns CDR1 SNHLY and CDR2 FYNNEI. The length of the CDR3 is 15 residues. CDR3: CASSAGGPLLDEQFF. The CDR3 region has the DNA TGTGCCAGCAGTGCGGGGGGGCCACTGTTGGATGAGCAGTTCTTC.

The chain recombines TRBV6-1 with TRBJ1-3; TRBD1 might be the D (5 bases). The V and J ends lost 3 bases and 4 bases respectively, with 7 bases between them. Germline V gene data show CDR1 as MNHNS and CDR2 as SASEGT. This CDR3 has 13 residues. CDR3 nucleotide sequence: TGTGCCAGCAGTGACAGGGAAGGAAACACCATATATTTT. This translates into CASSDREGNTIYF.

V gene TRBV10-3 combines with J gene TRBJ2-1; possibly TRBD2 for D (7 bases). The CDR3 extends over 16 amino acids. Trimming cost V 6 bases and J 1 base, with 16 bases left between them. Per the germline V gene, CDR1 is ENHRY and CDR2 is SYGVKD. CDR3 bases: TGTGCCATCAGCGGTGTGGGGGGGCAGTCCTACAATGAGCAGTTCTTC. The encoded protein is CAISGVGGQSYNEQFF.

The J gene is TRBJ2-1, the V gene TRBV5-1; 7 bases line up with TRBD1. Germline V CDR1 and CDR2: SGHRS, YFSETQ. The length of the CDR3 is 15 residues. The V and J ends lost 0 bases and 1 base, in that order; junction bases with no gene match: 1. In DNA, the CDR3 is TGCGCCAGCAGCTTGGACAGGGGTTCCTACAATGAGCAGTTCTTC. Its translation is CASSLDRGSYNEQFF.

A remark on this clone: The DNA is omitted, as the CDR3 cannot be located on it reliably, and the CDR3 follows TCRdb's listing. The rearrangement uses TRBV27 and TRBJ2-7; the DNA was not used to check the table's D call, TRBD1. Including both end residues, the CDR3 is 14 amino acids long. CDR1 MNHEY and CDR2 SMNVEV come from the germline V gene (reference sequence). CDR3 sequence reads: CASSFGPGGYEQYF.

The J gene is TRBJ2-3, the V gene TRBV27, with TRBD2 matching over 9 bases. J gave up 10 bases and V 4 bases, and 12 bases lay outside the gene matches. The V gene's germline CDR1 is MNHEY and CDR2 SMNVEV (reference sequence). The CDR3 sequence is 15 residues long. Here the CDR3 DNA reads TGTGCCAGCAGTTATCAAGCGGGAGGAGATTTGTCGCAGTATTTT. Translating gives CASSYQAGGDLSQYF.

The chain employs TRBV30 and TRBJ2-3, with no clear D. V gave up 3 bases and J gave up 4 bases, with 20 bases separating them. The germline V gene has CDR1 GTSNPN and CDR2 SVGIG (reference sequence). The CDR3 extends over 16 amino acids. The CDR3 protein is CAWSDTVRVPADTQYF. In DNA form, the CDR3 reads TGTGCCTGGAGCGACACAGTTAGGGTCCCGGCAGATACGCAGTATTTT.

This chain joins TRBV7-9 and TRBJ1-1; D ambiguous. Germline V gene lookup returns CDR1 SEHNR and CDR2 FQNEAQ (reference sequence). The CDR3 has 14 residues. V was shortened by 2 bases and J by 0 bases, with 7 bases between the two germline ends. Here the CDR3 DNA reads TGTGCCAGCAGCTTATTAAAGGTGAACACTGAAGCTTTCTTT. This codes for CASSLLKVNTEAFF.